This TCR beta chain derives from a study of CDR3 diversity in severe acne. Germline CDR1 reads SNHLY; CDR2 reads FYNNEI. The CDR3 is 14 amino acids. MiXCR was run by TCRdb on the PCR reads, yielding one entry per CDR3 protein. Of roughly 100,000 distinct CDR3 sequences detected, 45% to 60% appear once; the ten largest clones hold around 12%. On this clonotype itself: The junction and the germline gene differ at one end; a read error may be behind it.

This chain uses TRBV2 with TRBJ1-1; the D gene is possibly TRBD1 (5 bases). The sequence derives from a male donor with acne. The sample consisted of blood. In nucleotides, the CDR3 is TGTGTCAGCAGTGAATCGCGGGGGACCGCTGAAGCTTTCTTT. It codes for CVSSESRGTAEAFF.